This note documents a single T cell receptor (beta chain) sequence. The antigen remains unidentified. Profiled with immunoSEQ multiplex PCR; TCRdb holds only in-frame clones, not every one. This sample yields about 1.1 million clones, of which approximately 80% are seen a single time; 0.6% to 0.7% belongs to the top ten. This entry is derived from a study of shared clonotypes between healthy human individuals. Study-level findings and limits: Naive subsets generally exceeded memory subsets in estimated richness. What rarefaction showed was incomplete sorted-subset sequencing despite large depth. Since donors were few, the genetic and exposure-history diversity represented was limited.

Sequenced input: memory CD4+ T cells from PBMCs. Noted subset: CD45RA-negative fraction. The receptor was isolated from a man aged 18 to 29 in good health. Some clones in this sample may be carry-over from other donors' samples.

The CDR3 region has the DNA TGTGCCAGCAGTTCAGGGGGCCTCTACACCTTC. Translating gives CASSSGGLYTF. The V and J genes are TRBV6-5 and TRBJ1-2, with 8 bases that match TRBD1. CDR1 and CDR2 from the germline V gene are MNHEY and SVGAGI. The CDR3 is 11 amino acids. V lost 4 bases to trimming and J lost 10 bases; unmatched junction nucleotides: 2.